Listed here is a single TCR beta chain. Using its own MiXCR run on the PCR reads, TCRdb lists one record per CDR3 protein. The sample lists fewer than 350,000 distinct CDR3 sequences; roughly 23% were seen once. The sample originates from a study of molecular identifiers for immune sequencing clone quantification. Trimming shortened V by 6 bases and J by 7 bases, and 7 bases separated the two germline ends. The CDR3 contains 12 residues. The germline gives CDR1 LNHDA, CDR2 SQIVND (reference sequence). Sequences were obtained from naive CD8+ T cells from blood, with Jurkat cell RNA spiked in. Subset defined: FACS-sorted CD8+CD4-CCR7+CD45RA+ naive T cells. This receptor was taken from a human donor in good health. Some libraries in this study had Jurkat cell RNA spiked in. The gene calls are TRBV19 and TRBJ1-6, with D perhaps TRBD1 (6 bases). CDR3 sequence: CASRTGNSPLHF. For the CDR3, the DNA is TGTGCCAGTAGGACAGGAAATTCACCCCTCCACTTT.